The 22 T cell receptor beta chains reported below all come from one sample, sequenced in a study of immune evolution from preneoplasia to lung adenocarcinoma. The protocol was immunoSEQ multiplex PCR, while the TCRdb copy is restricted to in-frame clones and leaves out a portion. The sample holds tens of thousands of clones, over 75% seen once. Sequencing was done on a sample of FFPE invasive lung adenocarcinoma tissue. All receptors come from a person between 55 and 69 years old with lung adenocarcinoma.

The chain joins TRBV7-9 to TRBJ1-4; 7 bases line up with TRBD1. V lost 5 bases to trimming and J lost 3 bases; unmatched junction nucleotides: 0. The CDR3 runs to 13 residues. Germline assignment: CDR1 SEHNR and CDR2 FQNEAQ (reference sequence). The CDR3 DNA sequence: TGTGCCAGCAGCCAGGGGGCTAATGAAAAACTGTTTTTT. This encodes CASSQGANEKLFF.

CDR3 sequence reads: CASSLWQNEQFF. The CDR3 region has the DNA TGTGCCAGCAGTTTGTGGCAGAATGAGCAGTTCTTC. The rearrangement joins TRBV28 to TRBJ2-1; unclear D gene. CDR1 is MDHEN, CDR2 SYDVKM, per germline. The CDR3 extends over 12 amino acids. V shed 3 bases and J shed 7 bases, with 7 bases lying between them.

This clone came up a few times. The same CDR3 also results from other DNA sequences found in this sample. The CDR3 DNA reads TGTGCCAGCAGCCCGGACTACCTCAGCACAGATACGCAGTATTTT. This codes for CASSPDYLSTDTQYF. V is TRBV7-2 and J is TRBJ2-3; D might be TRBD2 (6 bases). The germline gives CDR1 SGHTA, CDR2 FQGNSA. V shed 5 bases and J shed 0 bases, with 12 bases lying between them. The CDR3 spans 15 residues.

The CDR3: CASSLIVVENYGYTF. The CDR3 DNA is TGTGCCAGCAGCTTAATCGTAGTCGAGAACTATGGCTACACCTTC. The rearrangement links TRBV7-3 to TRBJ1-2; D is uncertain. CDR3 length: 15 residues. Trimming left V 1 base short and J 2 bases short, with 11 bases between. The V gene's germline CDR1 is SGHTA and CDR2 FQGTGA.

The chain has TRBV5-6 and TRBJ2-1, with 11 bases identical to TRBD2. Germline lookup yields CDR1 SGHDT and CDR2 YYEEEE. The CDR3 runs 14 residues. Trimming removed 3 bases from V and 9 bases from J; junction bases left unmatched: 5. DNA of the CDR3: TGTGCCAGCAGCTCTACTAGCGGGAGTAGTGAGCAGTTCTTC. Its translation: CASSSTSGSSEQFF.

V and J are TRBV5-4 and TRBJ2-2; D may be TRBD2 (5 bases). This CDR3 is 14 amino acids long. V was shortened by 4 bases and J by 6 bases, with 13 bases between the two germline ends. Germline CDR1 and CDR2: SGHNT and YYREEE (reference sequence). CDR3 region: CASSPDVSAGELFF. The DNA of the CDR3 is TGTGCCAGCAGCCCCGACGTTAGCGCCGGGGAGCTGTTTTTT.

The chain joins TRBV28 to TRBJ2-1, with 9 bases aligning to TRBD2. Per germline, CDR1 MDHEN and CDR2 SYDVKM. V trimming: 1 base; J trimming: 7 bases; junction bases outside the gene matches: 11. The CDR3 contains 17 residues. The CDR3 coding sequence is TGTGCCAGCAGTTTATTCCAGGGTAGCGGGAGATTTAATGAGCAGTTCTTC. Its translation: CASSLFQGSGRFNEQFF.

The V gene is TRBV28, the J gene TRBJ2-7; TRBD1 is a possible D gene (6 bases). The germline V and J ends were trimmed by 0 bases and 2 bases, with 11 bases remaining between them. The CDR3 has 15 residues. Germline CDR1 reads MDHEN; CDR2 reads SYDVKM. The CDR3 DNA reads TGTGCCAGCAGTTTATGGGACAGTGCAGCCTACGAGCAGTACTTC. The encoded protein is CASSLWDSAAYEQYF.

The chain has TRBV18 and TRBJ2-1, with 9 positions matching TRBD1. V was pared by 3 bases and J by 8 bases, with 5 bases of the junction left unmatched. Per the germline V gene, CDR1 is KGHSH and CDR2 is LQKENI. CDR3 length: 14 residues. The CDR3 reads CASSPGTGPYEQFF. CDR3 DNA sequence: TGTGCCAGCTCACCGGGGACAGGGCCTTATGAGCAGTTCTTC.

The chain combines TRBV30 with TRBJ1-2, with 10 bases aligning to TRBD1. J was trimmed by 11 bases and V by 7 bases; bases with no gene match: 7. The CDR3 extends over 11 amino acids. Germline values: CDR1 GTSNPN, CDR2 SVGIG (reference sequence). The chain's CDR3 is CASRDRGEYTF. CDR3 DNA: TGTGCCTCCCGGGACAGGGGAGAATACACCTTC.

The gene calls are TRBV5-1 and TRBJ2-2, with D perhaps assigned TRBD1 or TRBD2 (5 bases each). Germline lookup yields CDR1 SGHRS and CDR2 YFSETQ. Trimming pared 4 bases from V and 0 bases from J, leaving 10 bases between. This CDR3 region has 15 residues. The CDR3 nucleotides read TGCGCCAGCAGCCCGGGACCGTCGAACACCGGGGAGCTGTTTTTT. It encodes CASSPGPSNTGELFF.

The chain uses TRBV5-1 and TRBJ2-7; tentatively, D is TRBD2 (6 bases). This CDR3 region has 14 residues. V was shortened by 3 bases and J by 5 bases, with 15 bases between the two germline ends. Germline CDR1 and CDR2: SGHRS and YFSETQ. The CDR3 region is CASSSDYSHDEQYF. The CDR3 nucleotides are TGCGCCAGCAGCTCGGACTACTCCCACGACGAGCAGTACTTC.

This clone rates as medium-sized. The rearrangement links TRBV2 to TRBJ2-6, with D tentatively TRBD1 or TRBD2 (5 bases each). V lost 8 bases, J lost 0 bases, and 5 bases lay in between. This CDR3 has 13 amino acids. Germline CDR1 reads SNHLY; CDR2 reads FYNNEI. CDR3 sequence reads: CASGGSGANVLTF. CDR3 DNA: TGTGCCAGCGGGGGCTCTGGGGCCAACGTCCTGACTTTC.

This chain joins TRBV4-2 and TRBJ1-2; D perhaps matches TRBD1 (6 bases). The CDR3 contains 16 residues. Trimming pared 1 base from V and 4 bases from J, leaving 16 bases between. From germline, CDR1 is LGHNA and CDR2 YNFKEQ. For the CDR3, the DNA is TGTGCCAGCAGCCAAGCATCCACAGGGCTGGCCTATGGCTACACCTTC. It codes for CASSQASTGLAYGYTF.

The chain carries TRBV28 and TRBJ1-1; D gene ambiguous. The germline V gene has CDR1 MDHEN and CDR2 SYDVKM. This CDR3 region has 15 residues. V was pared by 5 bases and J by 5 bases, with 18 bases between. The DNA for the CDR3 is TGTGCCAGCAGTCCCCGAGGGAGGTCGGGGACTGAAGCTTTCTTT. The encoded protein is CASSPRGRSGTEAFF. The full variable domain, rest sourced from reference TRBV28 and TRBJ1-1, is DVKVTQSSRYLVKRTGEKVFLECVQDMDHENMFWYRQDPGLGLRLIYFSYDVKMKEKGDIPEGYSVSREKKERFSLILESASTNQTSMYLCASSPRGRSGTEAFFGQGTRLTVV.

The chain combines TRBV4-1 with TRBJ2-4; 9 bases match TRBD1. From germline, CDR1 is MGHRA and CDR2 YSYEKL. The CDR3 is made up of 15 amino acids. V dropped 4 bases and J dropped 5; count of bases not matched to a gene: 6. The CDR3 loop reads CASSPRQGVQNIQYF. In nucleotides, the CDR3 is TGCGCCAGCAGCCCACGACAGGGGGTTCAAAACATTCAGTACTTC.

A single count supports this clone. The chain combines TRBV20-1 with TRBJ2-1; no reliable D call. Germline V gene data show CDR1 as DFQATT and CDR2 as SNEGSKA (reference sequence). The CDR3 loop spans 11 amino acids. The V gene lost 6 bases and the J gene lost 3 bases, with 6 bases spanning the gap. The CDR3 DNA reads TGCAGTGCGCAAGACTACAATGAGCAGTTCTTC. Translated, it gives CSAQDYNEQFF.

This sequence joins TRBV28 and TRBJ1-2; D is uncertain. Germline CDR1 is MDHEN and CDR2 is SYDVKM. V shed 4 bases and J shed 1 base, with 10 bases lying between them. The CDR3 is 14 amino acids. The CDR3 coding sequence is TGTGCCAGCAGTTCTCAACACCGTAACTATGGCTACACCTTC. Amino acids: CASSSQHRNYGYTF.

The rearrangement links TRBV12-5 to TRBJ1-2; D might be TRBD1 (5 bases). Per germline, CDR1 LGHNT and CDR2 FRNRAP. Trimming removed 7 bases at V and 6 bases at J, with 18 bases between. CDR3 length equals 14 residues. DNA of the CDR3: TGTGCTAGTGCCTCCTCCGGGACTGAAAATGGCTACACCTTC. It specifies CASASSGTENGYTF. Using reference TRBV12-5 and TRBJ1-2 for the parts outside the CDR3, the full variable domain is DARVTQTPRHKVTEMGQEVTMRCQPILGHNTVFWYRQTMMQGLELLAYFRNRAPLDDSGMPKDRFSAEMPDATLATLKIQPSEPRDSAVYFCASASSGTENGYTFGSGTRLTVV.

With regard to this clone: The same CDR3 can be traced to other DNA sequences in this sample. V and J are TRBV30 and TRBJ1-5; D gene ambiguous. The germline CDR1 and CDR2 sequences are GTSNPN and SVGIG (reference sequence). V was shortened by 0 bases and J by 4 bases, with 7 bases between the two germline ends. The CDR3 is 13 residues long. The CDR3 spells CAWSVAANQPQHF. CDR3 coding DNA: TGTGCCTGGAGTGTGGCAGCTAATCAGCCCCAGCATTTT.

The CDR3, as DNA: TGTGCCAGCAGCAGAACAGGGGATGGCGGGGAGCTGTTTTTT. Translated: CASSRTGDGGELFF. The genes are TRBV6-4 and TRBJ2-2, with 7 positions matching TRBD1. The junction had 8 bases not matched to a gene; V was cut back by 6 bases and J by 7 bases. This CDR3 contains 14 residues. Germline CDR1 and CDR2: MRHNA and SNTAGT.

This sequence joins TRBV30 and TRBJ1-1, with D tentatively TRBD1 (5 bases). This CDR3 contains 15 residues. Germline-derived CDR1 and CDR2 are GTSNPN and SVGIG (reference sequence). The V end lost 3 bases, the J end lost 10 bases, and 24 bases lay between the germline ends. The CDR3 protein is CAWRPRATGGYGAFF. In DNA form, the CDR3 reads TGTGCCTGGAGGCCTCGAGCTACTGGGGGGTACGGAGCTTTCTTT.